This T cell receptor beta chain was sequenced during a study of somatic mutations in cytotoxic T cells in rheumatoid arthritis. Whole-study context: No treatment had yet been given when patient blood (approximately 29 ml EDTA) was drawn, right after diagnosis. Study observations and caveats: The antigen targets of the expanded CD8+ clones lacked identification.

Concerning this clone: Its antigen remains unidentified.

The authors' processing: There were rare matches between patient CD8+ clones larger than 1% and published virus-specific TCRB sequences. Assay: immunoSEQ multiplex PCR; the TCRdb copy retains only in-frame clones and omits some. That table furnishes V, J and clone size, whereas the DNA furnished D and trimming. Here the sample spans 15,000 to 20,000 clones, around 80% being singletons. Germline V gene lookup returns CDR1 SGHAT and CDR2 FQNNGV. There are 13 residues in the CDR3. Trimming removed 0 bases from V and 3 bases from J, with 6 bases in between. The clonotype originates from a woman aged 50 to 65 with rheumatoid arthritis. Sequenced sample: CD8+ T cells sorted from blood. V gene TRBV11-2 combines with J gene TRBJ2-7; no firm D call. The CDR3 reads CASSLDLNYEQYF. The CDR3 DNA follows: TGTGCCAGCAGCTTAGATCTAAACTACGAGCAGTACTTC. The full variable domain, with the rest looked up from reference TRBV11-2 and TRBJ2-7, is EAGVAQSPRYKIIEKRQSVAFWCNPISGHATLYWYQQILGQGPKLLIQFQNNGVVDDSQLPKDRFSAERLKGVDSTLKIQPAKLEDSAVYLCASSLDLNYEQYFGPGTRLTVT.